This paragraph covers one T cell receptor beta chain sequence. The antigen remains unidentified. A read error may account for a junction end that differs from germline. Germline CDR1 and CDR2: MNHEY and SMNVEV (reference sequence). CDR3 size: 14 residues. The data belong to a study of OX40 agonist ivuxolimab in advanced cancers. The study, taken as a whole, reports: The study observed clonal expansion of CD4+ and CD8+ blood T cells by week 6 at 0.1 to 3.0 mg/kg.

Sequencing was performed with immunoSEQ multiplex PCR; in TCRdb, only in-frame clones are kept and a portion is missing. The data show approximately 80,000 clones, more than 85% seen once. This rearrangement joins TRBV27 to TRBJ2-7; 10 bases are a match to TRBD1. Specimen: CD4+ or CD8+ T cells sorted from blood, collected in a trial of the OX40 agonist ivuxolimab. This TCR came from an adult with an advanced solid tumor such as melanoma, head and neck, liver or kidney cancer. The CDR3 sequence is CATSSGTGVYEQYF. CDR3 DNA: TGTGCCACCAGTTCCGGGACAGGGGTGTACGAGCAGTACTTC.